This TCR beta chain was documented in a study of human CD8 memory T cell subsets. Points from the study as a whole: Only T cell receptor beta chains were sequenced in this study.

TCR beta was sequenced from UMI-tagged 5' RACE libraries. TCRdb re-called the 5' RACE reads, yielding one record per CDR3 amino acid sequence without DNA. The data include some 6,300 distinct CDR3 sequences; the top ten clones carry around 21%. Remarks on this clonotype: As yet, its antigen is unknown.

Sample: CD8+ stem-like memory T cells (TSCM and TCM) sorted from PBMCs. The sample's subset: stem-like memory CD8 T cells (TSTEM), CCR7+ PD-1- TIGIT-. This receptor was taken from a human donor in good health.

The CDR3 sequence: CASSLAGTGDSGANVLTF. This rearrangement joins TRBV13 to TRBJ2-6; TCRdb gives TRBD1 as the D gene, but with no DNA this cannot be confirmed. CDR1 PRHDT and CDR2 FYEKMQ come from the germline V gene (reference sequence). CDR3 length equals 18 residues. The full variable domain, in which reference TRBV13 and TRBJ2-6 provide the parts outside the CDR3, is AAGVIQSPRHLIKEKRETATLKCYPIPRHDTVYWYQQGPGQDPQFLISFYEKMQSDKGSIPDRFSAQQFSDYHSELNMSSLELGDSALYFCASSLAGTGDSGANVLTFGAGSRLTVL.